The 29 T cell receptor beta chains given below trace back to one sample, sequenced in a study of cytomegalovirus exposure and HLA in healthy donors. With 60 Vbeta and 13 Jbeta primers, the PCR was carried out. Only in-frame clones appear in the TCRdb table, and some are missing; sequencing was by immunoSEQ multiplex PCR. The repertoire consists of fewer than 200,000 clones, with over 60% occurring once and the leading ten covering around 5.7%. Material: PBMCs. The receptors derive from a man aged 40-50 years in good health and CMV-seronegative.

The genes are TRBV7-2 and TRBJ2-7; 9 bases match TRBD1. The germline gives CDR1 SGHTA, CDR2 FQGNSA. After removal of 3 bases from V and 3 bases from J, the junction contained 6 bases not matched to a gene. This CDR3 comprises 15 residues. CDR3 DNA: TGTGCCAGCAGCTTCACCGGGACAGGGAACTACGAGCAGTACTTC. Protein sequence: CASSFTGTGNYEQYF.

V usage is TRBV9 and J usage is TRBJ2-2; 7 nucleotides line up with TRBD1. V was clipped by 4 bases and J by 4 bases; unmatched bases: 7. CDR1 is SGDLS and CDR2 is YYNGEE in the germline V gene. This CDR3 region has 15 residues. This CDR3 reads CASSTLGTVTGELFF. Here the CDR3 DNA reads TGTGCCAGCAGCACCCTAGGGACAGTCACCGGGGAGCTGTTTTTT.

The genes are TRBV29-1 and TRBJ2-7; 9 bases fit TRBD1. J was trimmed by 5 bases and V by 2 bases; bases with no gene match: 7. The V gene's germline CDR1 is SQVTM and CDR2 ANQGSEA. The CDR3 runs to 14 residues. CDR3 sequence reads: CSVEKQGARDEQYF. The CDR3 DNA reads TGCAGCGTTGAAAAACAGGGGGCGCGGGACGAGCAGTACTTC.

The rearrangement links TRBV19 to TRBJ1-5; D is ambiguous. The CDR3 spans 17 residues. Germline V gene data show CDR1 as LNHDA and CDR2 as SQIVND (reference sequence). Trimming left V 7 bases short and J 0 bases short, with 19 bases between. The CDR3, as DNA: TGTGCCAGTAAGTACGGCCGTGGAGGGTATAGCAATCAGCCCCAGCATTTT. Amino acids: CASKYGRGGYSNQPQHF.

This clone was found a few times. One end of the junction does not line up with germline, which may come from a read error. This chain links TRBV7-9 with TRBJ2-2; D unclear. Germline CDR1 is SEHNR and CDR2 is FQNEAQ (reference sequence). The CDR3 runs 12 residues. CDR3 amino acids: CSSTRPAGELFF. CDR3 in DNA: TGTTCCAGCACGCGGCCCGCCGGGGAGCTGTTTTTT.

This clone was found a few times. This chain uses TRBV7-2 with TRBJ2-3; TRBD1 might be the D (6 bases). The length of the CDR3 is 15 residues. Germline V gene data show CDR1 as SGHTA and CDR2 as FQGNSA. The V end was cut by 2 bases, the J end by 4 bases, with 13 bases between. The CDR3 loop reads CASSLSRGKADTQYF. The CDR3 DNA reads TGTGCCAGCAGCTTAAGCAGGGGAAAGGCAGATACGCAGTATTTT.

The V and J genes are TRBV14 and TRBJ2-5, with D possibly matching TRBD2 (6 bases). Germline assignment: CDR1 SGHDN and CDR2 FVKESK. The CDR3 is 14 residues long. The V end was cut by 4 bases, the J end by 8 bases, with 17 bases between. The CDR3 here is CASSLIGTARTQYF. The CDR3 DNA reads TGTGCCAGCAGCCTCATTGGGACTGCCCGAACCCAGTACTTC.

In DNA form, the CDR3 reads TGTGCCAGCAACAGTGGGGCGAGGTATGGCTACACCTTC. Its translation is CASNSGARYGYTF. The gene calls are TRBV6-6 and TRBJ1-2; D perhaps matches TRBD1 (5 bases). This CDR3 contains 13 residues. CDR1 and CDR2 from the germline V gene are MNHNY and SVGAGI (reference sequence). V lost 7 bases to trimming and J lost 5 bases, with 14 bases between them.

The CDR3 DNA is TGTGCCAGCAGCAGACAGGCCCCAAATGAAAAACTGTTTTTT. As protein: CASSRQAPNEKLFF. The chain carries TRBV2 and TRBJ1-4, with TRBD1 as a possible D gene (6 bases). From germline, CDR1 is SNHLY and CDR2 FYNNEI. The CDR3 loop spans 14 amino acids. V was pared by 6 bases and J by 5 bases, with 13 bases between.

This clone was counted a single time. The J gene is TRBJ2-2, the V gene TRBV7-6; 7 nucleotides align to TRBD1. J was trimmed by 3 bases and V by 5 bases; bases with no gene match: 18. Germline V lookup: CDR1 SGHVS, CDR2 FNYEAQ. This CDR3 contains 19 residues. The CDR3: CASSPMSTSDRTYTGELFF. Here the CDR3 DNA reads TGTGCCAGCAGCCCCATGAGCACTTCGGACAGGACCTACACCGGGGAGCTGTTTTTT.

This chain uses TRBV5-6 with TRBJ2-7; 8 bases map to TRBD2. Trimming removed 4 bases from V and 2 bases from J; junction bases left unmatched: 8. The CDR3 runs to 15 residues. Germline V gives CDR1 SGHDT, CDR2 YYEEEE. The CDR3 region is CASSTRTGGAYEQYF. The CDR3 DNA reads as TGTGCCAGCAGCACAAGGACGGGGGGGGCCTACGAGCAGTACTTC. The variable domain in full, completed from reference TRBV5-6 and TRBJ2-7, reads DAGVTQSPTHLIKTRGQQVTLRCSPKSGHDTVSWYQQALGQGPQFIFQYYEEEERQRGNFPDRFSGHQFPNYSSELNVNALLLGDSALYLCASSTRTGGAYEQYFGPGTRLTVT.

The chain links TRBV5-3 to TRBJ1-4; 8 bases agree with TRBD1. TRBV5-3 has ORF status, its function being uncertain. The length of the CDR3 is 19 residues. With V trimmed by 1 base and J by 2 bases, 13 bases remained unmatched. This CDR3 reads CARSLLPRGLCPTNEKLFF. The DNA of the CDR3 is TGTGCCAGAAGCTTGTTGCCCAGGGGGCTATGCCCCACTAATGAAAAACTGTTTTTT.

The rearrangement links TRBV4-3 to TRBJ1-2; no reliable D call. This CDR3 region has 12 residues. V was pared by 1 base and J by 8 bases, with 8 bases between. Looked up from germline, CDR1 is LGHNA and CDR2 is YSLEER. CDR3 nucleotides: TGCGCCAGCAGCCAAGCGGGTTACGGCTACACCTTC. Translation gives CASSQAGYGYTF.

The rearrangement uses TRBV6-4 and TRBJ1-1; 7 bases fit TRBD1. V dropped 6 bases and J dropped 7; count of bases not matched to a gene: 8. Germline CDR1 is MRHNA and CDR2 is SNTAGT. This CDR3 has 13 amino acids. CDR3 residues: CASREQGIGEAFF. As DNA, the CDR3 is TGTGCCAGCAGGGAACAGGGGATCGGTGAAGCTTTCTTT.

This chain links TRBV10-3 with TRBJ2-7; a weak D match, TRBD1 (5 bases). From germline, CDR1 is ENHRY and CDR2 SYGVKD. The V end was cut by 3 bases, the J end by 4 bases, with 22 bases between. The CDR3 length is 17 residues. The CDR3 loop is CAISDMARDRKPYEQYF. As DNA, the CDR3 is TGTGCCATCAGTGATATGGCCAGGGATCGGAAACCTTACGAGCAGTACTTC.

This clone was seen only once. V is TRBV9 and J is TRBJ1-5; D is ambiguous. This CDR3 spans 15 amino acids. The V end was cut by 0 bases, the J end by 0 bases, with 7 bases between. CDR1 and CDR2 from the germline V gene are SGDLS and YYNGEE. CDR3 sequence: CASSVEGGSNQPQHF. In DNA, the CDR3 is TGTGCCAGCAGCGTAGAGGGAGGTAGCAATCAGCCCCAGCATTTT.

V usage is TRBV7-2 and J usage is TRBJ2-1; 7 nucleotides align to TRBD1. Trimming cost V 6 bases and J 4 bases; bases outside gene matches: 6. The CDR3 extends over 14 amino acids. Per the germline V gene, CDR1 is SGHTA and CDR2 is FQGNSA. The CDR3 reads CASSQDRSYNEQFF. CDR3 sequence (DNA): TGTGCCAGCAGTCAGGACAGGTCGTACAATGAGCAGTTCTTC.

The J gene is TRBJ2-1, the V gene TRBV7-2, with 9 nucleotides matching TRBD2. This CDR3 is built from 14 residues. The junction had 7 bases not matched to a gene; V was cut back by 5 bases and J by 8 bases. From germline, CDR1 is SGHTA and CDR2 FQGNSA. CDR3 residues: CASSISGSFYEQFF. As DNA, the CDR3 is TGTGCCAGCAGCATTAGCGGGAGTTTCTATGAGCAGTTCTTC.

This clone showed up just a few times. The rearrangement joins TRBV28 to TRBJ1-2; 11 bases match TRBD1. Germline V CDR1 and CDR2: MDHEN, SYDVKM. The CDR3 is 17 residues long. Trimming at V came to 1 base and at J to 8 bases, leaving 12 bases not matched to a gene. CDR3 nucleotide sequence: TGTGCCAGCAGTTTATCCCTTTTGGACAGGGGGCGGCGAGGCTACACCTTC. This sequence encodes CASSLSLLDRGRRGYTF.

This rearrangement joins TRBV29-1 to TRBJ2-7; 8 bases agree with TRBD2. Per germline, CDR1 SQVTM and CDR2 ANQGSEA. The CDR3 has 15 residues. V lost 4 bases and J lost 6; bases outside the gene matches: 14. For the CDR3, the DNA is TGCAGCGTTGTGGTTAGCGGGGCAGGATCAGGCGAGCAGTACTTC. The encoded protein is CSVVVSGAGSGEQYF.

This clone was detected only a few times. This rearrangement joins TRBV7-9 to TRBJ2-5; 11 nucleotides match TRBD1. In germline, CDR1 is SEHNR, CDR2 FQNEAQ (reference sequence). V gave up 4 bases and J gave up 5 bases; unmatched junction bases: 12. The CDR3 extends over 17 amino acids. The CDR3 spells CASSSLTGTGGGETQYF. In DNA form, the CDR3 reads TGTGCCAGCAGCTCCCTTACCGGGACAGGGGGGGGCGAGACCCAGTACTTC.

The chain uses TRBV9 and TRBJ1-4; D might be TRBD1 (6 bases). V gave up 3 bases and J gave up 2 bases, with 8 bases separating them. The CDR3 runs to 14 residues. Per germline, CDR1 SGDLS and CDR2 YYNGEE. The CDR3 DNA is TGTGCCAGCAGCGCTACAGGGACTAATGAAAAACTGTTTTTT. It yields the protein CASSATGTNEKLFF.

The chain combines TRBV5-1 with TRBJ2-2, with 7 positions matching TRBD2. This CDR3 is 15 amino acids long. Germline CDR1 is SGHRS and CDR2 is YFSETQ. V dropped 1 base and J dropped 9; count of bases not matched to a gene: 9. The CDR3 spells CASSLSGGRYRELFF. CDR3 coding DNA: TGCGCCAGCAGCTTGAGCGGCGGGAGATACCGGGAGCTGTTTTTT.

The J gene is TRBJ2-2, the V gene TRBV7-9; TRBD2 matches at 7 bases. The J segment lost 5 bases and the V segment lost 4 bases, leaving 10 bases of the junction unmatched. Germline V gene data show CDR1 as SEHNR and CDR2 as FQNEAQ (reference sequence). The CDR3 contains 16 residues. Written as DNA, the CDR3 is TGTGCCAGCAGCTACCCGGAACGGGGGGTTACCGGGGAGCTGTTTTTT. The encoded protein is CASSYPERGVTGELFF.

The chain carries TRBV7-8 and TRBJ2-3, with D possibly TRBD1 on 6 matching bases. The ends were cut back, 2 bases at V and 2 bases at J, with 17 bases in the middle. Germline V gene lookup returns CDR1 SGHVS and CDR2 FQNEAQ. This CDR3 contains 17 residues. CDR3 amino acids: CASSLRQVTTLTDTQYF. CDR3 nucleotides: TGTGCCAGCAGCTTAAGACAGGTGACTACCCTCACAGATACGCAGTATTTT.

The rearrangement uses TRBV9 and TRBJ2-7, with 9 positions matching TRBD2. CDR3 length: 14 residues. CDR1 SGDLS and CDR2 YYNGEE come from the germline V gene. V lost 3 bases and J lost 2; bases outside the gene matches: 3. The CDR3 protein is CASSAGTSTYEQYF. The CDR3 coding sequence is TGTGCCAGCAGCGCCGGGACTAGCACCTACGAGCAGTACTTC.

This chain joins TRBV5-1 and TRBJ2-1; 12 bases map to TRBD2. The CDR3 consists of 19 residues. The V and J ends lost 3 bases and 2 bases, in that order; junction bases with no gene match: 12. CDR1 SGHRS and CDR2 YFSETQ come from the germline V gene. The CDR3 nucleotides read TGCGCCAGCAGCTCACGACCAGGGACTAGCGGGTTTGCCTACAATGAGCAGTTCTTC. The encoded protein is CASSSRPGTSGFAYNEQFF.

The rearrangement joins TRBV7-3 to TRBJ2-5; no firm D call. The CDR3 contains 13 residues. Germline CDR1 and CDR2: SGHTA and FQGTGA. With 3 bases removed from V and 5 bases from J, the gap between germline ends came to 10 bases. Here the CDR3 DNA reads TGTGCCAGCAGCTTTTCCGCCCGGGAGACCCAGTACTTC. Translated: CASSFSARETQYF.

The CDR3 protein is CASSTTYEQYF. CDR3 nucleotides: TGTGCCAGCAGCACAACCTACGAGCAGTACTTC. V is TRBV27 and J is TRBJ2-7; D gene ambiguous. Germline V lookup: CDR1 MNHEY, CDR2 SMNVEV (reference sequence). Trimming cost V 6 bases and J 2 bases, with 5 bases left between them. CDR3 length: 11 residues.